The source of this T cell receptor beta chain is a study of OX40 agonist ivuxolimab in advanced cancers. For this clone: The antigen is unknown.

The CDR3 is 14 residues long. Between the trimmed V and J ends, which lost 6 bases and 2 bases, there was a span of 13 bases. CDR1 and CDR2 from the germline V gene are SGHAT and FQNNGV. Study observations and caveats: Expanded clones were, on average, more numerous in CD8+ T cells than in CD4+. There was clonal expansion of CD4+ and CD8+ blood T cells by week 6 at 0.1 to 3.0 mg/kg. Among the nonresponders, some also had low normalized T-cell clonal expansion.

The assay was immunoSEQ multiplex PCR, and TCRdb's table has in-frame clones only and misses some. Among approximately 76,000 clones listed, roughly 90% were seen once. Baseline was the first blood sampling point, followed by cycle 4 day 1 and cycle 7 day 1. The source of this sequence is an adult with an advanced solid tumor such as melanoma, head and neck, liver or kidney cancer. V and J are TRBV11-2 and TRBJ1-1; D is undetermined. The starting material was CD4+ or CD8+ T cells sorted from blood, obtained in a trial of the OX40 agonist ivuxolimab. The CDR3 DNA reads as TGTGCCAGCAGGAGTTGGAGCGTAAACACTGAAGCTTTCTTT. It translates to CASRSWSVNTEAFF.